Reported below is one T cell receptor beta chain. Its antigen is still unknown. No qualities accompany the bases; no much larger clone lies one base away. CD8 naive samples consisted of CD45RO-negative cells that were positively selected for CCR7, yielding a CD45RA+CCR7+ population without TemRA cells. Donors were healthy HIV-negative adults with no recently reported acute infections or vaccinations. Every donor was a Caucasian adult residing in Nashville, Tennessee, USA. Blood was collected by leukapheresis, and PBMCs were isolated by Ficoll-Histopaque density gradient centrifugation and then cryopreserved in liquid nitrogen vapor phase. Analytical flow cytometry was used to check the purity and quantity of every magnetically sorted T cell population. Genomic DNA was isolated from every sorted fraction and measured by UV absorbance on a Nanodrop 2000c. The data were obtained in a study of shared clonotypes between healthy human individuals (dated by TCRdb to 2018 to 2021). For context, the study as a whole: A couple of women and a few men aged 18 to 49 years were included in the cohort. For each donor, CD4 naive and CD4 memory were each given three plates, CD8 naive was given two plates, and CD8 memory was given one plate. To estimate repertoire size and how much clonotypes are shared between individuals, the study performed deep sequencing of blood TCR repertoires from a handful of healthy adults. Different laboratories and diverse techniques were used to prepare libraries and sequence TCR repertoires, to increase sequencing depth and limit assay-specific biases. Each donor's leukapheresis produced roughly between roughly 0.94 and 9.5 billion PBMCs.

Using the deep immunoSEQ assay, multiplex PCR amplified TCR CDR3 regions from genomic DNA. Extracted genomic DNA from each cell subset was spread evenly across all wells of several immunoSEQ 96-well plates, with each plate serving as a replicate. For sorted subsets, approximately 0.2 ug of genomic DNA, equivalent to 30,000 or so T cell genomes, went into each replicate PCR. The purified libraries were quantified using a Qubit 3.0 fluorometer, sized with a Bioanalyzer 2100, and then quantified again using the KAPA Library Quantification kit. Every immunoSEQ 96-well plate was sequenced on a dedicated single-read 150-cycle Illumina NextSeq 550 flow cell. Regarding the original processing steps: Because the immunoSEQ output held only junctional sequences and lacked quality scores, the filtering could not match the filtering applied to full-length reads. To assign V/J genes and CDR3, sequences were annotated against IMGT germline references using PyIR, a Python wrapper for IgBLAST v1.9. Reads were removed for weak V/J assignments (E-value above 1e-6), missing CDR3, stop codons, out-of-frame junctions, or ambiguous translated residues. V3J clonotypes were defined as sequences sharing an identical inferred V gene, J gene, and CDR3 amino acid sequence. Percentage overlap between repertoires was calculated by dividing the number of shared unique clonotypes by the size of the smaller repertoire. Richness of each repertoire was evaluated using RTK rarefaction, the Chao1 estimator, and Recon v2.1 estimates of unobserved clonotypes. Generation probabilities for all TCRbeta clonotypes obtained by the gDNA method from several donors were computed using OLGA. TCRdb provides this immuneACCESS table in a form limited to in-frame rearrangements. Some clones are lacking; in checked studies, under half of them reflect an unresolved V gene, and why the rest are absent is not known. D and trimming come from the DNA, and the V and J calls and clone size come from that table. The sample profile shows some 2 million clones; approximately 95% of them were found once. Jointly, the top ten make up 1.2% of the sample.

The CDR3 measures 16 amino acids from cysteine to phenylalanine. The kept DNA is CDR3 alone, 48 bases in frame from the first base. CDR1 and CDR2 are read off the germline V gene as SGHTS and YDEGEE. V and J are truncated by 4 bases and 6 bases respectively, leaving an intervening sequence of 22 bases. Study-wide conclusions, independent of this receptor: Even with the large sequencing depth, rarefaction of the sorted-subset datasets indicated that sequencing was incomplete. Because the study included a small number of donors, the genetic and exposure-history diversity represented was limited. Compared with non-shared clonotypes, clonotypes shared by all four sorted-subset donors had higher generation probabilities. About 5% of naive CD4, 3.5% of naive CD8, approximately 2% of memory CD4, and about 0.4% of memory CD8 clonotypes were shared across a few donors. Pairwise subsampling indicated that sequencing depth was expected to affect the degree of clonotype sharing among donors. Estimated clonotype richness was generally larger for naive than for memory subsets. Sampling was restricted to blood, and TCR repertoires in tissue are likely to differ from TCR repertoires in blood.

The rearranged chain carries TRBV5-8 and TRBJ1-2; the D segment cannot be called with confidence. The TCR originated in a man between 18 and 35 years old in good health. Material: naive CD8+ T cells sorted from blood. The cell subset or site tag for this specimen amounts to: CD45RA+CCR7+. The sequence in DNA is TGTGCCAGCAGCCCCGGTGACCTCCCCTTCGTTGATGGCTACACCTTC. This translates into CASSPGDLPFVDGYTF.